Sequencing of this T cell receptor (beta chain) was carried out in a study of T-cell memory formation after mild COVID-19 (dated by TCRdb to about 2021). Study-level background: TCR sequence clusters from the two donors were largely donor specific. In a couple of donors, T-cell clones that expanded and contracted after mild COVID-19 were followed by sequencing TCRalpha and TCRbeta repertoires longitudinally. The cohort comprised two young, previously healthy adult volunteers, one female and one male. Points the paper makes about the study in general: Balanced CD4/CD8 phenotypes were observed for clones contracting from day 15 to 85, whereas a bias towards CD4+ was observed for a second wave of clones expanding from day 15 to 37. Contracting CD4+ clones were located mainly in the CM and EM memory subsets, whereas CD8+ clones were found to be enriched in EMRA. Some responding clones were found in pre-infection memory, which suggests that pre-existing cross-reactive memory T cells took part in the SARS-CoV-2 response. SARS-CoV-2 specificity was not confirmed for the second-wave clones peaking on day 37. The study included only two mild cases, and larger cohorts that include severe cases with pre-infection samples were judged to be necessary.

Ficoll-Paque density gradient centrifugation was used to isolate PBMCs. The CDR3 covers 14 residues, taking in both the cysteine and the phenylalanine. Kept here is only the CDR3 DNA, which spans 42 bases and is read in frame from base 1. V is reduced by 6 bases and J by 2 bases, leaving a spacing of 14 bases between them. Worth noting for this clonotype: It lacks a known antigen. Base qualities are not provided; no much larger clone lies one nucleotide away.

Sequencing used an Illumina NovaSeq 6000. cDNA libraries for TCRalpha and TCRbeta were prepared by 5'RACE using constant-segment primers, with sample barcodes and unique molecular identifiers added. RNA was extracted from every sample with Trizol reagent. The libraries were amplified in two PCR steps, and the second step added a second sample barcode and Illumina TruSeq adapters. Sequencing of the libraries was done on an Illumina NovaSeq, producing 2 x 150 bp paired-end reads. Turning to the authors' computational methods: With migec v1.2.7, reads were demultiplexed and then collapsed into UMI-guided consensus sequences. Using mixcr v2.1.11, UMI consensuses were aligned to TRA and TRB V and J templates and then assembled into clonotypes. Clonotypes were classified as expanded or contracted when called significant by both edgeR and NoisET, with noise models trained on biological replicates. For edgeR calls, a false discovery rate-adjusted p below 0.01 and a log2 fold-change threshold of 1 were applied. As an exploratory analysis of dynamics, PCA with hierarchical clustering was applied to max-normalized trajectories of the 1000 most abundant clonotypes. Each responding clone was given a CD4 or CD8 phenotype based on the CD4+ and CD8+ repertoires, which had been sequenced separately. TCRdb trimmed public reads at Q25 via fastp, called clones via MiXCR and kept in-frame beta chains. Identical CDR3 proteins give one entry, which carries the most common genes and DNA. Clone size and V and J calls follow TCRdb, not the original study. The sample table contains about 560,000 distinct CDR3 sequences; only one count was recorded for less than 25% of them. Around 8.4% of the sample is in the top ten clones.

The chain is encoded by TRBV12-3 or TRBV12-4 joined to TRBJ2-7, with a tentative D gene TRBD2 over 6 matching bases. Sequenced input: PBMCs or a T cell subset sorted from them (not recorded which). The receptor was derived from an adult woman who had mild COVID-19 (a few samples of this study predate the infection). The sample titles of this study are shuffled in the database, so cell type and time point are left out; the donor was told from shared clones. DNA sequence: TGTGCCAGCAGGAACGGGGACTGGGCCTACGAGCAGTACTTC. Its protein is CASRNGDWAYEQYF.